Below are 12 T cell receptor beta chains sequenced from a single sample in a study of identical twins. TCRdb fed the 5' RACE reads into MiXCR, producing one record per CDR3 protein. The sample shows 350,000 to 450,000 distinct CDR3 sequences, roughly 20% of them seen only once. The sample comprised naive T cells sorted from blood. The source of these receptors is a man in his fifties or sixties in good health.

This clonotype was seen repeatedly, ten times or more. The V and J genes are TRBV29-1 and TRBJ2-2, with 10 bases identical to TRBD1. Germline assignment: CDR1 SQVTM and CDR2 ANQGSEA. V lost 5 bases to trimming and J lost 4 bases; unmatched junction nucleotides: 1. The CDR3 spans 13 residues. The CDR3 bases are TGCAGCGTTCGGACAGGGGGCACCGGGGAGCTGTTTTTT. Protein sequence: CSVRTGGTGELFF.

This clonotype has only one observation. This chain connects TRBV28 to TRBJ2-3, with D tentatively TRBD1 or TRBD2 (6 bases each). There are 16 residues in the CDR3. In germline, CDR1 is MDHEN, CDR2 SYDVKM. Trimming left V 5 bases short and J 5 bases short, with 20 bases between. This chain's CDR3 is CASSQVHREVEDTQYF. The CDR3 DNA is TGTGCCAGCAGTCAGGTTCACAGGGAGGTTGAAGATACGCAGTATTTT.

This clonotype has a handful of counts. This chain connects TRBV20-1 to TRBJ1-4; D gene uncertain. The germline V gene has CDR1 DFQATT and CDR2 SNEGSKA (reference sequence). Trimming removed 1 base from V and 7 bases from J, with 13 bases in between. The length of the CDR3 is 14 residues. CDR3 nucleotide sequence: TGCAGTGCTAGAGGGCGAGGGAGGGCTGAAAAACTGTTTTTT. Its translation: CSARGRGRAEKLFF.

This clonotype was observed many times. V and J are TRBV11-2 and TRBJ1-3; 8 nucleotides align to TRBD1. The germline CDR1 and CDR2 sequences are SGHAT and FQNNGV. The CDR3 is 13 residues long. V was pared by 5 bases and J by 9 bases, with 6 bases of the junction left unmatched. CDR3 sequence: CASSMTGVSTIYF. CDR3 nucleotide sequence: TGTGCCAGCAGCATGACAGGGGTCAGCACCATATATTTT.

This clonotype was observed a few times. This chain joins TRBV7-2 and TRBJ2-3, with TRBD2 identical over 15 bases. Losses at the gene ends were 4 bases for V and 6 bases for J; bases not matched to a gene: 8. The CDR3 sequence is 17 residues long. CDR1 is SGHTA, CDR2 FQGNSA, per germline. The CDR3 DNA is TGTGCCAGCAGCTCCCGGACTAGCGGGGGGGCCGGGGATACGCAGTATTTT. This gives the protein CASSSRTSGGAGDTQYF. The full variable domain, completed using reference TRBV7-2 and TRBJ2-3, is GAGVSQSPSNKVTEKGKDVELRCDPISGHTALYWYRQSLGQGLEFLIYFQGNSAPDKSGLPSDRFSAERTGGSVSTLTIQRTQQEDSAVYLCASSSRTSGGAGDTQYFGPGTRLTVL.

This sequence joins TRBV25-1 and TRBJ2-1; 14 bases align to TRBD2. Germline assignment: CDR1 MGHDK and CDR2 SYGVNS. This CDR3 is built from 16 residues. Trimming cost V 8 bases and J 9 bases; bases outside gene matches: 12. CDR3 bases: TGTGCCAGCGGGGGACCGGGACTAGCGGGGGTGGGTGAGCAGTTCTTC. Its translation is CASGGPGLAGVGEQFF. Complete variable domain (other parts from reference TRBV25-1 and TRBJ2-1): EADIYQTPRYLVIGTGKKITLECSQTMGHDKMYWYQQDPGMELHLIHYSYGVNSTEKGDLSSESTVSRIRTEHFPLTLESARPSHTSQYLCASGGPGLAGVGEQFFGPGTRLTVL.

The chain links TRBV20-1 to TRBJ2-3; 8 bases match TRBD2. In germline, CDR1 is DFQATT, CDR2 SNEGSKA (reference sequence). The junction had 19 bases not matched to a gene; V was cut back by 0 bases and J by 5 bases. This CDR3 has 19 amino acids. The CDR3 sequence: CSARDGGGGPTKLRDTQYF. CDR3 sequence (DNA): TGCAGTGCTAGAGATGGGGGCGGGGGGCCCACTAAACTTCGAGATACGCAGTATTTT.

In this sample, this clonotype turned up a few times. Germline and junction disagree at one end, which may indicate a read error. This sequence joins TRBV6-6 and TRBJ1-2; D gene uncertain. CDR3 length: 13 amino acids. Looked up from germline, CDR1 is MNHNY and CDR2 is SVGAGI (reference sequence). CDR3 amino acids: CVSSPGPNYGYTF. CDR3 coding DNA: TGTGTCAGCAGTCCGGGTCCAAATTATGGCTACACCTTC.

Ten or more counts support this clonotype. This chain links TRBV20-1 with TRBJ2-3; D not resolved. CDR3 size: 14 residues. V shed 1 base and J shed 0 bases, with 8 bases lying between them. In germline, CDR1 is DFQATT, CDR2 SNEGSKA (reference sequence). CDR3 residues: CSARASYSTDTQYF. The DNA of the CDR3 is TGCAGTGCTAGAGCTTCGTATAGCACAGATACGCAGTATTTT.

This clonotype was seen ten or more times. CDR3 protein: CAISEDNEQFF. DNA for the CDR3: TGTGCCATCAGTGAAGACAATGAGCAGTTCTTC. The chain links TRBV10-3 to TRBJ2-1; unclear D gene. There are 11 residues in the CDR3. V dropped 3 bases and J dropped 5 bases, with 2 bases sitting between them. The germline gives CDR1 ENHRY, CDR2 SYGVKD.

This clonotype was counted only a few times. This rearrangement joins TRBV29-1 to TRBJ2-5, with D possibly TRBD2 on 6 matching bases. Per the germline V gene, CDR1 is SQVTM and CDR2 is ANQGSEA. The length of the CDR3 is 16 residues. V shed 4 bases and J shed 5 bases, with 23 bases lying between them. CDR3 protein: CSVVIFVWGERETQYF. DNA of the CDR3: TGCAGCGTTGTAATATTTGTGTGGGGGGAGCGGGAGACCCAGTACTTC.

This clonotype was recorded at least ten times. The V call is TRBV20-1, the J call TRBJ2-7; no definite D call. There are 12 residues in the CDR3. Trimming removed 4 bases at V and 0 bases at J, with 7 bases between. The V gene's germline CDR1 is DFQATT and CDR2 SNEGSKA (reference sequence). The DNA of the CDR3 is TGCAGTGCTACGGACCTCTCCTACGAGCAGTACTTC. Amino acid sequence: CSATDLSYEQYF.